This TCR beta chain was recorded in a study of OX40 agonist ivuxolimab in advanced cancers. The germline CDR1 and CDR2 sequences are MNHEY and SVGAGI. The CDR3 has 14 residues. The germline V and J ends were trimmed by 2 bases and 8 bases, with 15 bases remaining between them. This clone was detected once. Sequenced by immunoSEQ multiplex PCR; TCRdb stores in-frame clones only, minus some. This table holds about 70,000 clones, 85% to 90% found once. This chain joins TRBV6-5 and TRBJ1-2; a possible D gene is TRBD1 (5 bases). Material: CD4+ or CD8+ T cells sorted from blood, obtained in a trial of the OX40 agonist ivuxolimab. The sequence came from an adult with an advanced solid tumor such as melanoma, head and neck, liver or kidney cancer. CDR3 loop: CASSYGQGGGGYTF. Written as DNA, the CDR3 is TGTGCCAGCAGTTACGGGCAGGGTGGTGGAGGCTACACCTTC.